The clone carrying this T cell receptor beta chain was seen once. Its antigen is currently unknown. In the PCR, 60 Vbeta and 13 Jbeta primers were used. Clones were read by immunoSEQ multiplex PCR, and TCRdb kept only the in-frame ones, dropping some. The sample holds about 130,000 clones, around three quarters seen once. The length of the CDR3 is 15 residues. Germline-derived CDR1 and CDR2 are MNHEY and SMNVEV (reference sequence). Trimming took 3 bases from V and 3 from J, leaving 15 bases between them. These data belong to a study of cytomegalovirus exposure and HLA in healthy donors. Study results and caveats: Several V segments, TRBV6-2 and TRBV6-3 among them, could not be told apart and were dropped. Researchers reported in a later analysis that a missense DCLRE1C variant was tied to TCR beta V- and J-gene trimming.

Material for sequencing was PBMCs. This sequence originates from a man aged 30-40 years in good health and CMV-seronegative. The chain couples TRBV27 to TRBJ2-7, with a possible D match to TRBD1 (5 bases). CDR3 sequence: CASSFGLGVVYEQYF. CDR3 coding DNA: TGTGCCAGCAGTTTCGGTTTAGGGGTTGTCTACGAGCAGTACTTC.